Sequencing of this T cell receptor (beta chain) was carried out in a study of shared clonotypes between healthy human individuals. The trim removed 5 bases at V and 9 bases at J, leaving 12 bases unmatched. CDR1 and CDR2 from the germline V gene are SGHNT and YYREEE (reference sequence). The CDR3 extends over 15 amino acids. The assay used deep level. Assay used: immunoSEQ multiplex PCR; TCRdb lists only in-frame clones, some missing. The sample records millions of clones, 85% to 95% being singletons. The sequence was obtained from a man in his late teens or twenties in good health. The sequenced sample was naive CD4+ T cells sorted from blood. Regarding subset: CD45RA+ positively selected. V and J are TRBV5-4 and TRBJ2-1, with TRBD1 matching 9 bases. The CDR3: CASSSAGTGNVEQFF. In nucleotides, the CDR3 is TGTGCCAGCAGTTCAGCCGGGACAGGGAACGTTGAGCAGTTCTTC.